The 24 T cell receptor beta chains in this list originate from one sample, sequenced in a study of cytomegalovirus exposure and HLA in healthy donors. 13 Jbeta primers and 60 Vbeta primers were used for the PCR. Data came from immunoSEQ multiplex PCR; TCRdb stores just in-frame clones and leaves some out. This sample has about 130,000 clones, with approximately 81% found just once. Sequenced: PBMCs. The receptors come from a man between 18 and 35 years old in good health and CMV-seronegative.

The rearrangement links TRBV5-4 to TRBJ2-1; 11 bases map to TRBD2. The CDR3 runs 17 residues. Unmatched junction bases numbered 12, after V lost 3 bases and J lost 7 bases. The germline gives CDR1 SGHNT, CDR2 YYREEE (reference sequence). The CDR3 is CASSYRLAGGPVNEQFF. In nucleotides, the CDR3 is TGTGCCAGCAGCTACCGGCTAGCGGGGGGCCCCGTTAATGAGCAGTTCTTC.

This rearrangement joins TRBV7-2 to TRBJ2-3; D is uncertain. V was clipped by 5 bases and J by 0 bases, with 15 bases between them. The CDR3 has 16 amino acids. Germline-derived CDR1 and CDR2 are SGHTA and FQGNSA. As DNA, the CDR3 is TGTGCCAGCAGCCCGATGCGGAAGAATAGCACAGATACGCAGTATTTT. This sequence encodes CASSPMRKNSTDTQYF.

The J gene is TRBJ2-7, the V gene TRBV7-2; 8 bases line up with TRBD2. The CDR3 length is 14 residues. J lost 5 bases, V lost 2 bases, and 5 bases had no gene match. Germline CDR1 is SGHTA and CDR2 is FQGNSA. The CDR3 DNA is TGTGCCAGCAGCTTATCGGGGGGGATGAACGAGCAGTACTTC. Encoded protein: CASSLSGGMNEQYF.

The rearrangement links TRBV27 to TRBJ2-5; D may be TRBD2 (5 bases). The CDR3 spans 13 residues. Germline lookup yields CDR1 MNHEY and CDR2 SMNVEV (reference sequence). V dropped 6 bases and J dropped 5 bases, with 13 bases sitting between them. As DNA, the CDR3 is TGTGCCAGCAGGGCGTCGGGCGGGGAGACCCAGTACTTC. This translates into CASRASGGETQYF.

The chain links TRBV19 to TRBJ2-6; no clear D. Trimming left V 5 bases short and J 0 bases short, with 11 bases between. Germline loops: CDR1 LNHDA, CDR2 SQIVND (reference sequence). This CDR3 has 16 residues. The CDR3: CASSPHGASGANVLTF. In nucleotides, the CDR3 is TGTGCCAGTAGTCCCCATGGAGCCTCTGGGGCCAACGTCCTGACTTTC. Based on the CDR3 plus reference TRBV19 and TRBJ2-6, the full variable domain is DGGITQSPKYLFRKEGQNVTLSCEQNLNHDAMYWYRQDPGQGLRLIYYSQIVNDFQKGDIAEGYSVSREKKESFPLTVTSAQKNPTAFYLCASSPHGASGANVLTFGAGSRLTVL.

The chain has TRBV5-5 and TRBJ1-5; 8 positions match TRBD1. This CDR3 region has 15 residues. Unmatched junction bases numbered 9, after V lost 4 bases and J lost 6 bases. From germline, CDR1 is SGHKS and CDR2 YYEKEE (reference sequence). The CDR3 DNA follows: TGTGCCAGCAGCCGAGAAAAGACAGGGGCTCAGCCCCAGCATTTT. Its protein product is CASSREKTGAQPQHF.

The CDR3 DNA follows: TGCGCCAGCGGGGCGACAGGCGGATCCACAGATACGCAGTATTTT. Encoded protein: CASGATGGSTDTQYF. This rearrangement joins TRBV5-1 to TRBJ2-3; a possible D gene is TRBD1 (6 bases). This CDR3 has 15 amino acids. CDR1 SGHRS and CDR2 YFSETQ come from the germline V gene. Trimming removed 7 bases from V and 2 bases from J, with 17 bases in between.

The V gene is TRBV30, the J gene TRBJ2-1; D unresolved. Trimming took off 4 bases at V and 4 bases at J, with 14 bases between the two ends. The V gene's germline CDR1 is GTSNPN and CDR2 SVGIG (reference sequence). The CDR3 has 14 residues. The CDR3 nucleotides read TGTGCCTGGACGTCCGGTACTTCATACAATGAGCAGTTCTTC. It is translated as CAWTSGTSYNEQFF.

A few counts support this clone. J is TRBJ2-7 and V is TRBV5-1; a possible D gene is TRBD1 (6 bases). The germline V and J ends were trimmed by 4 bases and 0 bases, with 17 bases remaining between them. Germline CDR1 and CDR2: SGHRS and YFSETQ. The CDR3 has 16 amino acids. DNA for the CDR3: TGCGCCAGCAGCCGCTATTTGACAGGAGGCTCCTACGAGCAGTACTTC. This sequence encodes CASSRYLTGGSYEQYF.

This chain uses TRBV7-9 with TRBJ2-7, with 7 bases identical to TRBD1. Germline CDR1 reads SEHNR; CDR2 reads FQNEAQ (reference sequence). The CDR3 sequence is 15 residues long. Losses at the gene ends were 5 bases for V and 1 base for J; bases not matched to a gene: 8. The DNA of the CDR3 is TGTGCCAGCAGCCGGGGACAGTTACTTTCCTACGAGCAGTACTTC. Amino acids: CASSRGQLLSYEQYF.

The rearrangement uses TRBV27 and TRBJ1-2; a possible D gene is TRBD1 (5 bases). The CDR3 is made up of 13 amino acids. Trimming took 8 bases from V and 2 from J, leaving 12 bases between them. The germline V gene encodes CDR1 MNHEY and CDR2 SMNVEV (reference sequence). CDR3 protein: CASGDSPNYGYTF. In nucleotides, the CDR3 is TGTGCCAGCGGCGACAGCCCCAACTATGGCTACACCTTC.

The rearrangement joins TRBV5-6 to TRBJ1-2; possible D gene TRBD1, 6 bases. CDR3 length equals 13 residues. Germline-derived CDR1 and CDR2 are SGHDT and YYEEEE. With 4 bases removed from V and 6 bases from J, the gap between germline ends came to 13 bases. The CDR3 spells CASSPDRGHGYTF. In nucleotides, the CDR3 is TGTGCCAGCAGCCCGGACAGAGGCCATGGCTACACCTTC.

V usage is TRBV5-4 and J usage is TRBJ1-4; TRBD1 aligns across 9 bases. The CDR3 length is 15 residues. Germline assignment: CDR1 SGHNT and CDR2 YYREEE (reference sequence). After removal of 3 bases from V and 8 bases from J, the junction contained 8 bases not matched to a gene. The CDR3 DNA reads as TGTGCCAGCAGCTATCCGGGACAGGGAGGGGAAAAACTGTTTTTT. It yields the protein CASSYPGQGGEKLFF. Complete variable domain (other parts from reference TRBV5-4 and TRBJ1-4): ETGVTQSPTHLIKTRGQQVTLRCSSQSGHNTVSWYQQALGQGPQFIFQYYREEENGRGNFPPRFSGLQFPNYSSELNVNALELDDSALYLCASSYPGQGGEKLFFGSGTQLSVL.

The rearrangement uses TRBV7-2 and TRBJ1-2, with D tentatively TRBD1 (5 bases). The V gene's germline CDR1 is SGHTA and CDR2 FQGNSA. Trimming pared 3 bases from V and 6 bases from J, leaving 23 bases between. This CDR3 is 17 amino acids long. This CDR3 is CASSFLAPVTGGNGYTF. The DNA for the CDR3 is TGTGCCAGCAGCTTTTTGGCCCCTGTCACAGGCGGGAATGGCTACACCTTC. Using reference TRBV7-2 and TRBJ1-2 for the parts outside the CDR3, the full variable domain is GAGVSQSPSNKVTEKGKDVELRCDPISGHTALYWYRQSLGQGLEFLIYFQGNSAPDKSGLPSDRFSAERTGGSVSTLTIQRTQQEDSAVYLCASSFLAPVTGGNGYTFGSGTRLTVV.

This chain links TRBV30 with TRBJ1-1; tentatively, D is TRBD1 (6 bases). The CDR3 runs to 14 residues. Germline V gene data show CDR1 as GTSNPN and CDR2 as SVGIG (reference sequence). V lost 2 bases, J lost 6 bases, and 16 bases lay in between. The CDR3 region is CAWSRQGNLAEAFF. CDR3 nucleotides: TGTGCCTGGAGTCGGCAGGGGAATCTCGCTGAAGCTTTCTTT.

This chain joins TRBV10-3 and TRBJ2-7; 7 bases agree with TRBD2. Germline V gene lookup returns CDR1 ENHRY and CDR2 SYGVKD. The CDR3 sequence is 16 residues long. Unmatched junction bases numbered 11, after V lost 2 bases and J lost 4 bases. Written as DNA, the CDR3 is TGTGCCATCAGTGAGGAAGGAGCGGGAACATCGTACGAGCAGTACTTC. It translates to CAISEEGAGTSYEQYF.

This clone was picked up one time. The genes are TRBV9 and TRBJ1-4, with a possible D match to TRBD1 (5 bases). The CDR3 is 13 amino acids. V was clipped by 0 bases and J by 11 bases, with 11 bases between them. The germline V gene encodes CDR1 SGDLS and CDR2 YYNGEE. This CDR3 reads CASSVDQEGKLFF. CDR3 in DNA: TGTGCCAGCAGCGTAGATCAGGAGGGGAAACTGTTTTTT.

The CDR3 sequence: CASSLAPRRDSRAFF. CDR3 nucleotide sequence: TGCGCCAGCAGCTTGGCCCCCAGGCGAGATTCAAGAGCTTTCTTT. This chain uses TRBV5-1 with TRBJ1-1; D is undetermined. Per germline, CDR1 SGHRS and CDR2 YFSETQ. V lost 0 bases, J lost 10 bases, and 19 bases lay in between. The CDR3 is 15 residues long. Full variable domain (missing parts from reference TRBV5-1 and TRBJ1-1): KAGVTQTPRYLIKTRGQQVTLSCSPISGHRSVSWYQQTPGQGLQFLFEYFSETQRNKGNFPGRFSGRQFSNSRSEMNVSTLELGDSALYLCASSLAPRRDSRAFFGQGTRLTVV.

As regards this clone: An end of the junction differs from the germline gene, which may be a read error. The sample holds other DNA sequences that translate to the same CDR3. This rearrangement joins TRBV29-1 to TRBJ2-6; 7 nucleotides align to TRBD1. The germline V gene has CDR1 SQVTM and CDR2 ANQGSEA. There are 15 residues in the CDR3. The CDR3: CSVLTGISGANVLTF. In DNA, the CDR3 is TGTAGCGTATTGACAGGGATCTCTGGGGCCAACGTCCTGACTTTC.

This clone was observed a handful of times. The rearrangement links TRBV27 to TRBJ2-2; 11 bases align to TRBD2. The CDR3 is 20 amino acids. Trimming took 3 bases from V and 0 from J; bases not matched to a gene: 12. CDR1 and CDR2 from the germline V gene are MNHEY and SMNVEV (reference sequence). CDR3 nucleotides: TGTGCCAGCAGTTTGTGGGCTATTCCTAGCGGGGGGTCGAACACCGGGGAGCTGTTTTTT. Its protein product is CASSLWAIPSGGSNTGELFF.

The chain combines TRBV20-1 with TRBJ1-2; TRBD1 is a possible D gene (5 bases). V was clipped by 2 bases and J by 13 bases, with 14 bases between them. The CDR3 length is 11 residues. Germline V gene lookup returns CDR1 DFQATT and CDR2 SNEGSKA (reference sequence). CDR3 DNA: TGCAGTGCTAGACAGGGCAAGGAGGGCACCTTC. The encoded protein is CSARQGKEGTF.

This clone was found once. At one boundary the junction diverges from the germline segment, which might be a read error. The genes are TRBV30 and TRBJ2-1; 9 positions match TRBD2. Germline values: CDR1 GTSNPN, CDR2 SVGIG (reference sequence). The CDR3 contains 15 residues. Here the CDR3 DNA reads TGTGCCTGGAGTGTTGGACTAGCGTCCTCCAATGAGCAGTTCTTC. Residues: CAWSVGLASSNEQFF.

The chain combines TRBV6-6 with TRBJ1-2; no clear D gene. Germline values: CDR1 MNHNY, CDR2 SVGAGI (reference sequence). The CDR3 consists of 12 residues. Trimming left V 7 bases short and J 5 bases short, with 11 bases between. This CDR3 reads CASTEEIYGYTF. The CDR3 DNA follows: TGTGCCAGCACCGAGGAGATTTATGGCTACACCTTC.

The chain joins TRBV18 to TRBJ2-7; 8 bases match TRBD1. The CDR3 is 14 amino acids. The V and J ends lost 3 bases and 9 bases, in that order; junction bases with no gene match: 10. Germline V gene sequence: CDR1 KGHSH, CDR2 LQKENI. The CDR3: CASSPGQGGFTQYF. CDR3 coding DNA: TGTGCCAGCTCACCTGGACAGGGAGGTTTTACGCAGTACTTC. The full variable domain, rest sourced from reference TRBV18 and TRBJ2-7, is NAGVMQNPRHLVRRRGQEARLRCSPMKGHSHVYWYRQLPEEGLKFMVYLQKENIIDESGMPKERFSAEFPKEGPSILRIQQVVRGDSAAYFCASSPGQGGFTQYFGPGTRLTVT.